This entry is about one TCR beta chain. Its antigen is unidentified. This CDR3 is 14 amino acids long. The V segment lost 10 bases and the J segment 4 bases; nucleotides outside the gene matches: 10. Germline assignment: CDR1 MGHDK and CDR2 SYGVNS. TCRdb's table, derived via immunoSEQ multiplex PCR, lists solely in-frame clones and lacks some. The data hold under 95,000 clones, with around nine tenths observed a single time. This sample is part of a study of T cell responses to AZD1222 COVID-19 vaccine. Study-wide points: Donor demographics were predominantly white British with a female majority; clonal diversity may be underestimated. Spike-spanning, vaccine-associated CD4 TCRs were dominant at 160-218 and 743-854. Just five or six AZD1222 recipients were seropositive at baseline. Epitopes outside B.1.351 and B.1.1.7 mutated regions reportedly drew nearly half of spike TCRs.

The sequence came from an adult in good health. Sequences were derived from peripheral blood, sampled on day 0 of AZD1222 vaccination. V usage is TRBV25-1 and J usage is TRBJ2-1, with 7 bases that match TRBD2. CDR3 DNA sequence: TGTGCCATCATTCTAGCGGAAGCATACAATGAGCAGTTCTTC. It yields the protein CAIILAEAYNEQFF. Supplemented by reference TRBV25-1 and TRBJ2-1, the full variable domain reads EADIYQTPRYLVIGTGKKITLECSQTMGHDKMYWYQQDPGMELHLIHYSYGVNSTEKGDLSSESTVSRIRTEHFPLTLESARPSHTSQYLCAIILAEAYNEQFFGPGTRLTVL.